The rows below give T cell receptor beta chains drawn from one sample of a study of blood T cell repertoires in COVID-19. Measured with immunoSEQ multiplex PCR; TCRdb has only the in-frame clones, and not every one. Of 90,000 to 120,000 clones listed, 75% to 90% are singletons. The sample was peripheral blood. These receptors came from a man in his 60s with acute or convalescent COVID-19. CDR3s include the opening cysteine and the closing phenylalanine or tryptophan. D genes are given only for firm matches. Rows may omit the clone size; those that give it use once, few, many or a size class.

cdr3_nt cdr3_aa j_call v_call d_call clone_size
TGTGCCAGCAGCTTAGAGACACAGACCCAGTACTTC CASSLETQTQYF TRBJ2-5 TRBV7-9 NA NA
TGTGCCAGCTCGTTAAAGCAGGGACAGGGGGGAATGTCCACTGAAGCTTTCTTT CASSLKQGQGGMSTEAFF TRBJ1-1 TRBV18 TRBD1 NA
TGTGCCAGTAGTATAGGAGCGGGAGGGCTAAGGGCACGGTCACGAACGCAGTATTTT CASSIGAGGLRARSRTQYF TRBJ2-3 TRBV19 TRBD2 NA
TGTGCCAGCAGCCCCCAGTCCGCTCGGGGCGAGCAGTACTTC CASSPQSARGEQYF TRBJ2-7 TRBV6-6 NA NA
TGTGCCAGCAGTCAGACAGGGGGCACAGATACGCAGTATTTT CASSQTGGTDTQYF TRBJ2-3 TRBV6-6 TRBD1 NA
TGTGCCAGCAGTCTACGGACAGGTGGAAACACCATATATTTT CASSLRTGGNTIYF TRBJ1-3 TRBV28 TRBD1 NA
TGCAGTGCTAGTCCGGGACTAGCGGGAGGGTTAGCGGAGACCCAGTACTTC CSASPGLAGGLAETQYF TRBJ2-5 TRBV20-1 TRBD2 NA
TGTGCCAGCAGCGTGGGGGGTGGAGTCGGGACAGATACGCAGTATTTT CASSVGGGVGTDTQYF TRBJ2-3 TRBV9 NA NA
TGTGCCAGCAGCTCCCTTACGGGAGGGACAGTTTATGGCTACACCTTC CASSSLTGGTVYGYTF TRBJ1-2 TRBV7-9 TRBD1 once
TGTGCCAGCAGCTACCTTCGCGGGGTGGGTTCACCCCTCCACTTT CASSYLRGVGSPLHF TRBJ1-6 TRBV28 NA NA
TGCGCCAGCAGCTTGGGACTAGCGGGGGGCGGCTCCTACAATGAGCAGTTCTTC CASSLGLAGGGSYNEQFF TRBJ2-1 TRBV10-1 TRBD2 NA
TGTGCCAGCAGCTCAAGCTTGAGCTCCTACAATGAGCAGTTCTTC CASSSSLSSYNEQFF TRBJ2-1 TRBV7-8 NA NA
TGCGCCAGCGCAACCCCGAGGGGACAGTCGGTTTTCAATCAGCCCCAGCATTTT CASATPRGQSVFNQPQHF TRBJ1-5 TRBV4-1 TRBD1 NA
TGTGCCAGCAGCTTCGGAGCGACCGGGGAGCTGTTTTTT CASSFGATGELFF TRBJ2-2 TRBV7-2 NA NA